This T cell receptor (beta chain) was sequenced in a study of metastatic and nonmetastatic thyroid tumors (dated by TCRdb to between 2020 and 2021). The study in broad terms: For patients with malignant and with benign thyroid disease, the researchers compared repertoires between peripheral blood samples and tumor or nodule tissue samples.

Trimming costs V 6 bases and J 3 bases, and their ends lie 12 bases apart. Reading from cysteine to phenylalanine, the CDR3 counts 13 amino acids. Only CDR3 DNA is held: 39 bases, read in frame from base 1. Sequences SQVTM (CDR1) and ANQGSEA (CDR2) are obtained from the germline V gene. This clone was counted at least ten times. There is no known antigen for this receptor. Qualities for individual bases were not recorded, and no much larger clone is one base off. No treatment had been received by any patient before thyroid surgery. Patient clinical samples collected from the early 2010s to the late 2010s were retrospectively analysed using T-cell receptor beta sequencing. Library creation used PCR. Sequencing was carried out with an Illumina HiSeq 4000. High-throughput sequencing was used to profile the TCR beta-chain CDR3 region of every patient. The original methods were these. Drawing on CDR3 differences between clinicopathological groups, the researchers built a classifier meant to tell apart patients with distant-metastatic papillary thyroid cancer. The Shannon index was used to measure repertoire diversity, and the Morisita-Horn index was used to measure how similar tumor and blood repertoires were. TCRdb reprocessed the public reads (quality trimming at Q25 with fastp, clone calling with MiXCR) and kept in-frame beta chains. What appears here as the V and J calls and clone size reflects TCRdb's work, not the paper's. A total of under 35,000 clones appear in this sample, more than 15% of them only once. Of the sample, more than 4.5% is held by the ten largest clones.

Overall study results and their limits: TCR beta diversity was reported as significantly higher in malignant tumors than in benign nodules, in both blood and tumor samples.

Sequenced material: blood. The V and J segments used are TRBV29-1 and TRBJ1-5; no D gene can be assigned with confidence. The clonotype comes from a female donor with papillary thyroid cancer or a benign thyroid nodule (not recorded which). Some clones in this sample may be carry-over from other donors' samples. The CDR3 reads as follows: CSVAWATNQPQHF. The sequenced DNA: TGCAGCGTCGCATGGGCGACCAATCAGCCCCAGCATTTT.